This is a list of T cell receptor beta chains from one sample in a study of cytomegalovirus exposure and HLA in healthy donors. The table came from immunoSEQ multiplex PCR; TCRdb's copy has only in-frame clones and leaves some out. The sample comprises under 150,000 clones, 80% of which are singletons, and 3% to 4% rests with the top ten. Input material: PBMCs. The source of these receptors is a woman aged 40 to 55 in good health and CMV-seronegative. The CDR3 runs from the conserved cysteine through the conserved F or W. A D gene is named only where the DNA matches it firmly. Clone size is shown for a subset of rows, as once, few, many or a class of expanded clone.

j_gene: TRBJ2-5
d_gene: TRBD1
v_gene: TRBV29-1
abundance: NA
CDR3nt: TGCAGCGTCGATGACAGGGGGGGAGAGACCCAGTACTTC
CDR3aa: CSVDDRGGETQYF

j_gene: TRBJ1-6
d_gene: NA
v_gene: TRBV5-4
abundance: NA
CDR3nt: TGTGCCAGCAGCGTCCGGGGTGATAATTCACCCCTCCACTTT
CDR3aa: CASSVRGDNSPLHF

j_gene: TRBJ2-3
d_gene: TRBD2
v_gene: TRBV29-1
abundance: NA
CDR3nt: TGCAGCGTCGGCGGGGGAGACACAGATACGCAGTATTTT
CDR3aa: CSVGGGDTDTQYF

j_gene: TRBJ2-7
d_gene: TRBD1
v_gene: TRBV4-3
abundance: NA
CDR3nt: TGCGCCAGCAGCCAAGATTCGGACAGGGGGTATGAGCAGTACTTC
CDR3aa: CASSQDSDRGYEQYF

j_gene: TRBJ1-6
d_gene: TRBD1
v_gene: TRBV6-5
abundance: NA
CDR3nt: TGTGCCAGCAGTTACTCGAACAGGGGGAATTCACCCCTCCACTTT
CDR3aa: CASSYSNRGNSPLHF

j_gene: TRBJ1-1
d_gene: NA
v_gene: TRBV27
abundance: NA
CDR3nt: TGTGCCAGCAGTCCCCTCACAGGGAGGGTTGCCACTGAAGCTTTCTTT
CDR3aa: CASSPLTGRVATEAFF

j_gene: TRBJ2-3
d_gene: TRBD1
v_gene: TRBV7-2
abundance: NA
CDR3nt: TGTGCCAGCAGCTCCCAGGGGGGCACAGATACGCAGTATTTT
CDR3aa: CASSSQGGTDTQYF

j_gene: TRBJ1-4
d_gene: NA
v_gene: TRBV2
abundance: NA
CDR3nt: TGTGCCAGCACCCAGGGTCCGACAAAACTGTTTTTT
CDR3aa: CASTQGPTKLFF

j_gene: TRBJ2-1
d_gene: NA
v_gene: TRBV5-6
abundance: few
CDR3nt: TGTGCCAGCAGCTTCGGTCACAATGAGCAGTTCTTC
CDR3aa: CASSFGHNEQFF

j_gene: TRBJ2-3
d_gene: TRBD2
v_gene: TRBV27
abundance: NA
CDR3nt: TGTGCCACCGGGCGGGGGACTGGACACACAGATACGCAGTATTTT
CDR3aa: CATGRGTGHTDTQYF

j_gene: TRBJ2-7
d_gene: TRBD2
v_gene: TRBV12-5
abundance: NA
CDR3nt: TGTGCTAGTGGTCTGACAGCGGGAGCTGCCTACGAGCAGTACTTC
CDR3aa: CASGLTAGAAYEQYF

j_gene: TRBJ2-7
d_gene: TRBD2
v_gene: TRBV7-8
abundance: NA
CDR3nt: TGTGCCAGCAGAAGGGACTACAACTACGAGCAGTACTTC
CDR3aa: CASRRDYNYEQYF

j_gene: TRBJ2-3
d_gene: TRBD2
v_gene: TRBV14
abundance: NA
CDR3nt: TGTGCCAGCAGCCCATTAGCGGGAGGCACAGATACGCAGTATTTT
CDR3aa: CASSPLAGGTDTQYF

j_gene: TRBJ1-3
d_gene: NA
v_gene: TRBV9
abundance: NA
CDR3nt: TGTGCCAGCAGCGCAGGGACTGGAAACACCATATATTTT
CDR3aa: CASSAGTGNTIYF

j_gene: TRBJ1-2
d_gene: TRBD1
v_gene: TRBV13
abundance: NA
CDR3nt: TGTGCCAGCAGGCCGAACAGGGGTAGAAGCTACACCTTC
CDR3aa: CASRPNRGRSYTF

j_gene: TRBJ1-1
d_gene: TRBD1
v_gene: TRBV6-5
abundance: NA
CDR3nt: TGTGCCAGCAGTACAACGACAGGGACCTACACTGAAGCTTTCTTT
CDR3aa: CASSTTTGTYTEAFF

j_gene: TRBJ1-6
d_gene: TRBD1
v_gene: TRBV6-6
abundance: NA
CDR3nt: TGTGCCAGCAGTTTAGGGGACAGTAATTCACCCCTCCACTTT
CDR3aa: CASSLGDSNSPLHF

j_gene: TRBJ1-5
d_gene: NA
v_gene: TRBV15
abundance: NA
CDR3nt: TGTGCCACCAGCCAGGGGTATAGCAATCAGCCCCAGCATTTT
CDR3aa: CATSQGYSNQPQHF

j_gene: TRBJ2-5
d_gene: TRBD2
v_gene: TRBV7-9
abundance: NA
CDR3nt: TGTGCCAGCAGCATACCCGGACTAGCGGAACAAGAGACCCAGTACTTC
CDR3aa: CASSIPGLAEQETQYF

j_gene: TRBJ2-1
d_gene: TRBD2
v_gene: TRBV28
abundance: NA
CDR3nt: TGTGCCAGCAGCCTACTCGCGGGAGGCGGCAATGAGCAGTTCTTC
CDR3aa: CASSLLAGGGNEQFF

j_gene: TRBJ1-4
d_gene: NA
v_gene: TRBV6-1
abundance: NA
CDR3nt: TGTGCCAGCAGTGGAAACCGGGGGGAAAAACTGTTTTTT
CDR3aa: CASSGNRGEKLFF

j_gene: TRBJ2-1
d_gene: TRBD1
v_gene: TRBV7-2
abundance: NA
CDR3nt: TGTGCCAGCAGCTCGGGACAGGTTAACTACAATGAGCAGTTCTTC
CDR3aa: CASSSGQVNYNEQFF

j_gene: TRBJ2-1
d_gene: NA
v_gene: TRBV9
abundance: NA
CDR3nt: TGTGCCAGCAGCCTGAGCTCCTACAATGAGCAGTTCTTC
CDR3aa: CASSLSSYNEQFF

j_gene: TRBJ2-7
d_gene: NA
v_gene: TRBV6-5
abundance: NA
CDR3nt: TGTGCCAGCAGGGCAGACAGCCCGAGTTACGAGCAGTACTTC
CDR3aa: CASRADSPSYEQYF

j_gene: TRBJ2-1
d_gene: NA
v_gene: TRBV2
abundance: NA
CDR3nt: TGTGCCAGCAGTGAAGCGGGACTTGACTACAATGAGCAGTTCTTC
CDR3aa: CASSEAGLDYNEQFF

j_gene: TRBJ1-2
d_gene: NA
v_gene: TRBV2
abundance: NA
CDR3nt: TGTGCCAGCGACTCAGGGAACAGCTATGGCTACACCTTC
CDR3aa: CASDSGNSYGYTF

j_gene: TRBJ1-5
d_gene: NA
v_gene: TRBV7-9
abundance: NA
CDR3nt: TGTGCCAGCGAAATAGCCGGGCAGGGCGATCAGCCCCAGCATTTT
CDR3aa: CASEIAGQGDQPQHF

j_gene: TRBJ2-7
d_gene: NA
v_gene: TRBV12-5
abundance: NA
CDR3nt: TGTGCTAGTGGTTTGGTACTGAGAGAATCCTACGAGCAGTACTTC
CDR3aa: CASGLVLRESYEQYF

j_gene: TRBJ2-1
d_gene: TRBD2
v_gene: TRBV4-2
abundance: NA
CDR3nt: TGTGCCAGCAGCCCCGGGACTAGCGGATACAATGAGCAGTTCTTC
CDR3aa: CASSPGTSGYNEQFF

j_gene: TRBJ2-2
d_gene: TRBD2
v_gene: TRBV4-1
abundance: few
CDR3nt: TGCGCCAGCAGCCACAAAGCGGGGGACGGGGAGCTGTTTTTT
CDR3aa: CASSHKAGDGELFF

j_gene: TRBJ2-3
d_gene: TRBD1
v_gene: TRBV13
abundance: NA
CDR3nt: TGTGCCAGCAGCCTACAGGGGACAGATACGCAGTATTTT
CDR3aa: CASSLQGTDTQYF

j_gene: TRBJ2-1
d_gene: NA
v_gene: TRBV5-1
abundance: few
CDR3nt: TGCGCCAGCAGCACCGAAGGGGGATTGAGCAATGAGCAGTTCTTC
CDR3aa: CASSTEGGLSNEQFF

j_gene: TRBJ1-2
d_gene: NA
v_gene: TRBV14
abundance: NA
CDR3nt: TGTGCCAGCAGCCAACCCGGGGATTGGGGCTACACCTTC
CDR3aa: CASSQPGDWGYTF

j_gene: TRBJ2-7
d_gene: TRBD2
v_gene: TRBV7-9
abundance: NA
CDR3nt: TGTGCCACCCAACCGGGGGGGCCCTACGAGCAGTACTTC
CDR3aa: CATQPGGPYEQYF

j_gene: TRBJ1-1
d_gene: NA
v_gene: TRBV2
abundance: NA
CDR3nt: TGTGCCAGCAGTGAAGCGGGGCCTGAAGCTTTCTTT
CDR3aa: CASSEAGPEAFF

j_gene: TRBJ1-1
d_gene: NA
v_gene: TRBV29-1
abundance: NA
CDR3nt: TGCAGCGTTATACAGTGTGAAGCTTTCTTT
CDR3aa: CSVIQCEAFF

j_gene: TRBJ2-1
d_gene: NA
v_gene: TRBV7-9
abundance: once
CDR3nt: TGTGCCAGCAGCACTAGAAGCTCCTACAATGAGCAGTTCTTC
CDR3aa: CASSTRSSYNEQFF

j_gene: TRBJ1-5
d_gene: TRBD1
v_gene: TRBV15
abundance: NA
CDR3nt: TGTGCCACCAGCAGAGAACCCGGGACAGGGCTTAATCAGCCCCAGCATTTT
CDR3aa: CATSREPGTGLNQPQHF

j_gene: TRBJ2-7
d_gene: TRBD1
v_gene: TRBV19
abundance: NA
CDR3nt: TGTGCCAGTAGCCCCGGGACAGGGAGCTCCTACGAGCAGTACTTC
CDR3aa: CASSPGTGSSYEQYF

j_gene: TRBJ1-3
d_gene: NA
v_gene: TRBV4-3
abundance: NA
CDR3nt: TGCGCCAGCAGCCAGGGGGGTTTTGGGTCTGGAAACACCATATATTTT
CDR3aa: CASSQGGFGSGNTIYF